This TCR beta chain was found in a study of shared clonotypes between healthy human individuals. The germline CDR1 and CDR2 sequences are MNHEY and SVGAGI. The V end lost 0 bases, the J end lost 6 bases, and 8 bases lay between the germline ends. The CDR3 loop spans 14 amino acids. Terminally differentiated effector memory CD45RA+ cells were excluded by CCR7 positive selection of CD45RO-negative cells. Healthy HIV-negative adults without recent acute infections or vaccinations served as donors. TCRdb's table, derived via immunoSEQ multiplex PCR, lists solely in-frame clones and lacks some. The sample gives about 2 million clones, roughly 95% of which show up once; roughly 1% is in the top ten.

This sequence was found in a man between 18 and 35 years old in good health. The rearrangement uses TRBV6-5 and TRBJ2-2; D unresolved. Sequenced material: naive CD8+ T cells sorted from blood. The DNA of the CDR3 is TGTGCCAGCAGTTACTCCCAGGTCTCCGGGGAGCTGTTTTTT. It yields the protein CASSYSQVSGELFF.